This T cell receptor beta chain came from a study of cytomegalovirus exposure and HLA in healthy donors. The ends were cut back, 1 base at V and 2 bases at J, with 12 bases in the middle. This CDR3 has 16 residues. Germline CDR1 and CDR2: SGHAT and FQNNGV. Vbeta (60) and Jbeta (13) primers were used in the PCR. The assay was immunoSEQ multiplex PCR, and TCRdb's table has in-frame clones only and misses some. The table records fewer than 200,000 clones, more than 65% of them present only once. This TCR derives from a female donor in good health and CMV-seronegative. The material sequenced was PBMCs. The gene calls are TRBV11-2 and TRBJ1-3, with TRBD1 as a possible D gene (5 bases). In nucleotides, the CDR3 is TGTGCCAGCAGCTTAGTTGACAGAACTCCTGGAAACACCATATATTTT. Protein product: CASSLVDRTPGNTIYF.